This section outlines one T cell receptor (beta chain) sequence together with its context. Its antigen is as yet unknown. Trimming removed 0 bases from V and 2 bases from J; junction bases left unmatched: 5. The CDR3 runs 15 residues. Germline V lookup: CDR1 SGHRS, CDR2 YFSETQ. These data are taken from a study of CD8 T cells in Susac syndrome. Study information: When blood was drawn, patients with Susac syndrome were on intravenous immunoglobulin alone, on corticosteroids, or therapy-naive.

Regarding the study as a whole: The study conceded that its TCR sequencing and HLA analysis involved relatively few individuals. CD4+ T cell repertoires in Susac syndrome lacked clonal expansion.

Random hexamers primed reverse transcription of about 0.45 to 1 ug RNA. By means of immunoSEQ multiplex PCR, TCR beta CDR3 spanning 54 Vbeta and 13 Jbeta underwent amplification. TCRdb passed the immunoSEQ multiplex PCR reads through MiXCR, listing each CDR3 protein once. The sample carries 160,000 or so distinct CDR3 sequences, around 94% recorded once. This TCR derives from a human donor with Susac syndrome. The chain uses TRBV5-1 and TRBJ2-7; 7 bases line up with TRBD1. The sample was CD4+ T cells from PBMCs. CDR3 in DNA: TGCGCCAGCAGCTTGGCAAGGGACAGCGCCTACGAGCAGTACTTC. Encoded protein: CASSLARDSAYEQYF.